The next 12 T cell receptor beta chains were all read from a single sample in a study of blood T cell repertoires in COVID-19. The method was immunoSEQ multiplex PCR; TCRdb's version includes in-frame clones alone and lacks a portion of them. Counted here are over 300,000 clones, roughly 90% occurring once; the ten biggest clones make up about 9.5%. Sequencing was done on a sample of PBMCs or T cells enriched from blood (not recorded which). The receptors shown here come from a woman in her thirties or forties who had recovered from COVID-19.

The chain recombines TRBV27 with TRBJ1-5; D is unresolved. V was shortened by 6 bases and J by 4 bases, with 13 bases between the two germline ends. The V gene's germline CDR1 is MNHEY and CDR2 SMNVEV (reference sequence). The CDR3 runs 14 residues. CDR3: CASSQWAGNQPQHF. In nucleotides, the CDR3 is TGTGCCAGCAGCCAATGGGCAGGTAATCAGCCCCAGCATTTT.

The chain couples TRBV6-5 to TRBJ2-1; D might be TRBD1 (6 bases). The CDR3 extends over 13 amino acids. Germline V gene sequence: CDR1 MNHEY, CDR2 SVGAGI. V was trimmed by 6 bases and J by 10 bases, leaving 16 bases between them. CDR3 loop: CASRSAGTPEQFF. The CDR3 DNA follows: TGTGCCAGCAGGTCTGCCGGGACACCCGAGCAGTTCTTC.

V gene TRBV11-2 combines with J gene TRBJ2-1, with D possibly TRBD2 on 5 matching bases. This CDR3 has 15 residues. Germline CDR1 and CDR2: SGHAT and FQNNGV. With 1 base removed from V and 3 bases from J, the gap between germline ends came to 10 bases. The CDR3 sequence: CASSLVPGGYNEQFF. The CDR3 DNA is TGTGCCAGCAGCTTAGTTCCTGGAGGCTACAATGAGCAGTTCTTC.

The chain uses TRBV12-3 or TRBV12-4 and TRBJ2-7; no clear D gene. V was clipped by 3 bases and J by 6 bases, with 6 bases between them. There are 11 residues in the CDR3. The CDR3 DNA is TGTGCCAGCAGTTTTATCGGCGAGCAGTACTTC. This gives the protein CASSFIGEQYF.

This chain uses TRBV7-2 with TRBJ2-7, with 7 bases matching TRBD1. After removal of 1 base from V and 1 base from J, the junction contained 4 bases not matched to a gene. CDR3 length: 15 amino acids. Germline-derived CDR1 and CDR2 are SGHTA and FQGNSA. CDR3 in amino acids: CASSLGGTVSYEQYF. CDR3 nucleotide sequence: TGTGCCAGCAGCTTAGGTGGGACAGTATCCTACGAGCAGTACTTC. Combining the CDR3 with reference TRBV7-2 and TRBJ2-7 gives the whole variable domain GAGVSQSPSNKVTEKGKDVELRCDPISGHTALYWYRQSLGQGLEFLIYFQGNSAPDKSGLPSDRFSAERTGGSVSTLTIQRTQQEDSAVYLCASSLGGTVSYEQYFGPGTRLTVT.

The chain links TRBV18 to TRBJ2-2; D gene ambiguous. Germline CDR1 reads KGHSH; CDR2 reads LQKENI. Between the trimmed V and J ends, which lost 2 bases and 6 bases, there was a span of 16 bases. The CDR3 contains 16 residues. The CDR3 bases are TGTGCCAGCTCACCATTAATCGGCGGAGACGCCGGGGAGCTGTTTTTT. Its protein is CASSPLIGGDAGELFF.

V and J are TRBV30 and TRBJ2-5, with 8 positions matching TRBD1. Germline V gene data show CDR1 as GTSNPN and CDR2 as SVGIG (reference sequence). CDR3 length: 14 residues. Trimming at V came to 0 bases and at J to 5 bases, leaving 5 bases not matched to a gene. In DNA form, the CDR3 reads TGTGCCTGGAGTGTACGGACAGGGCAGGAGACCCAGTACTTC. Translating it yields CAWSVRTGQETQYF.

V usage is TRBV7-9 and J usage is TRBJ2-1; maybe TRBD2 (6 bases). The CDR3 has 12 residues. Germline CDR1 reads SEHNR; CDR2 reads FQNEAQ (reference sequence). Trimming cost V 5 bases and J 7 bases, with 9 bases left between them. The CDR3 sequence: CASSPAGNEQFF. The CDR3 bases are TGTGCCAGCAGCCCCGCGGGAAATGAGCAGTTCTTC.

The chain links TRBV14 to TRBJ2-3; perhaps TRBD1 as D (5 bases). The germline V and J ends were trimmed by 4 bases and 4 bases, with 12 bases remaining between them. CDR3 length equals 14 residues. Germline CDR1 is SGHDN and CDR2 is FVKESK. DNA for the CDR3: TGTGCCAGCAGCCCCGTGCTAGGGGCAGATACGCAGTATTTT. This codes for CASSPVLGADTQYF.

This clone was recorded once. V and J are TRBV11-2 and TRBJ1-1, with D perhaps matching TRBD1 (6 bases). CDR3 size: 13 residues. The germline CDR1 and CDR2 sequences are SGHAT and FQNNGV. Trimming pared 5 bases from V and 1 base from J, leaving 8 bases between. The DNA of the CDR3 is TGTGCCAGCAGCCCAGGGGAGAACACTGAAGCTTTCTTT. This translates into CASSPGENTEAFF.

The gene calls are TRBV9 and TRBJ2-1; no reliable D call. This CDR3 region has 12 residues. V lost 0 bases to trimming and J lost 6 bases, with 4 bases between them. Germline CDR1 reads SGDLS; CDR2 reads YYNGEE. CDR3 loop: CASSVGVNEQFF. CDR3 bases: TGTGCCAGCAGCGTAGGAGTCAATGAGCAGTTCTTC.

The rearrangement joins TRBV7-9 to TRBJ1-2, with a weak D call TRBD1 (6 bases). The V end lost 7 bases, the J end lost 8 bases, and 14 bases lay between the germline ends. The CDR3 sequence is 12 residues long. CDR1 is SEHNR and CDR2 is FQNEAQ in the germline V gene (reference sequence). CDR3 nucleotides: TGTGCCAGCATGAGCGGGGGCCGGGGCTACACCTTC. It yields the protein CASMSGGRGYTF.